A single sample gave rise to the 26 T cell receptor beta chains below, sequenced in a study of T cell changes during pregnancy in multiple sclerosis. Only in-frame clones appear in the TCRdb table, and some are missing; sequencing was by immunoSEQ multiplex PCR. Found here are fewer than 45,000 clones, over 85% of them singletons; the top ten hold 0.55% to 0.7%. The sequences come from CD4+ T cells from peripheral blood mononuclear cells, collected in the first trimester of pregnancy. The source is a female donor with multiple sclerosis, enrolled in a pregnancy study.

The rearrangement uses TRBV6-5 and TRBJ2-2; 7 nucleotides line up with TRBD2. V dropped 0 bases and J dropped 6; count of bases not matched to a gene: 4. There are 15 residues in the CDR3. Germline CDR1 MNHEY, CDR2 SVGAGI. The CDR3 reads CASSYSPGRAGELFF. The CDR3 DNA sequence: TGTGCCAGCAGTTACTCGCCGGGGAGGGCCGGGGAGCTGTTTTTT.

The chain has TRBV28 and TRBJ2-3; 7 positions match TRBD2. With 8 bases clipped from V and 3 bases from J, the junction kept 8 bases outside the gene matches. Germline V CDR1 and CDR2: MDHEN, SYDVKM. This CDR3 is built from 14 residues. The CDR3 here is CASGAGVVTDTQYF. In nucleotides, the CDR3 is TGTGCCAGCGGTGCGGGAGTGGTGACAGATACGCAGTATTTT.

This clone has just a few counts. The rearrangement links TRBV19 to TRBJ1-2; 10 positions agree with TRBD1. The V segment lost 6 bases and the J segment 6 bases; nucleotides outside the gene matches: 4. Germline V gene lookup returns CDR1 LNHDA and CDR2 SQIVND (reference sequence). This CDR3 contains 13 residues. This chain's CDR3 is CASRTGTGDGYTF. The CDR3 nucleotides read TGTGCCAGTAGAACCGGGACAGGGGATGGCTACACCTTC.

J is TRBJ2-7 and V is TRBV2; TRBD1 matches 7 bases. V lost 9 bases to trimming and J lost 2 bases; unmatched junction nucleotides: 10. Per germline, CDR1 SNHLY and CDR2 FYNNEI. The CDR3 covers 14 residues. As DNA, the CDR3 is TGTGCCAGTAAAGCCGGGACAGTAGCCTACGAGCAGTACTTC. Its protein is CASKAGTVAYEQYF.

This clone was seen a single time. V gene TRBV27 combines with J gene TRBJ2-3, with 9 positions matching TRBD2. The V and J ends lost 6 bases and 6 bases, in that order; junction bases with no gene match: 10. CDR1 and CDR2 from the germline V gene are MNHEY and SMNVEV (reference sequence). The CDR3 length is 15 residues. This CDR3 reads CASRQGLAPRDTQYF. The CDR3 DNA follows: TGTGCCAGCAGACAAGGACTAGCGCCTCGGGATACGCAGTATTTT.

The chain recombines TRBV30 with TRBJ2-7; 7 nucleotides line up with TRBD1. After removal of 5 bases from V and 4 bases from J, the junction contained 8 bases not matched to a gene. The CDR3 is made up of 13 amino acids. Germline V CDR1 and CDR2: GTSNPN, SVGIG (reference sequence). The CDR3 loop reads CAWEQRGQYEQYF. The CDR3 bases are TGTGCCTGGGAGCAAAGGGGGCAGTACGAGCAGTACTTC.

The V and J genes are TRBV2 and TRBJ2-1; 10 nucleotides line up with TRBD1. Trimming cost V 6 bases and J 6 bases; bases outside gene matches: 8. The germline gives CDR1 SNHLY, CDR2 FYNNEI. The CDR3 sequence is 15 residues long. In nucleotides, the CDR3 is TGTGCCAGCAGACTAGACAGGGGGCTAGTCAATGAGCAGTTCTTC. Translation gives CASRLDRGLVNEQFF. The full variable domain, with the rest looked up from reference TRBV2 and TRBJ2-1, is EPEVTQTPSHQVTQMGQEVILRCVPISNHLYFYWYRQILGQKVEFLVSFYNNEISEKSEIFDDQFSVERPDGSNFTLKIRSTKLEDSAMYFCASRLDRGLVNEQFFGPGTRLTVL.

The chain employs TRBV5-6 and TRBJ2-7, with 14 nucleotides matching TRBD2. The V gene's germline CDR1 is SGHDT and CDR2 YYEEEE. The V and J ends lost 2 bases and 9 bases, in that order; junction bases with no gene match: 7. The CDR3 has 15 amino acids. The CDR3 loop reads CASSFAGTSGSGQYF. CDR3 nucleotides: TGTGCCAGCAGCTTTGCCGGGACTAGCGGGAGCGGGCAGTACTTC.

The chain recombines TRBV9 with TRBJ1-5; TRBD1 matches at 8 bases. This CDR3 has 15 residues. After removal of 0 bases from V and 6 bases from J, the junction contained 5 bases not matched to a gene. Germline CDR1 reads SGDLS; CDR2 reads YYNGEE. CDR3 region: CASSVGQGATQPQHF. The CDR3 region has the DNA TGTGCCAGCAGCGTAGGGCAGGGGGCAACTCAGCCCCAGCATTTT.

The CDR3 bases are TGTGCCAGCAGCTTTACCTGGCCAGGGGCTGGGGCCAACGTCCTGACTTTC. Residues: CASSFTWPGAGANVLTF. The chain carries TRBV13 and TRBJ2-6; perhaps TRBD1 as D (6 bases). From germline, CDR1 is PRHDT and CDR2 FYEKMQ (reference sequence). The CDR3 covers 17 residues. The V end lost 3 bases, the J end lost 2 bases, and 14 bases lay between the germline ends.

This clone was observed a few times. V usage is TRBV5-1 and J usage is TRBJ2-1, with 12 bases fitting TRBD2. The CDR3 sequence is 14 residues long. Germline V gene data show CDR1 as SGHRS and CDR2 as YFSETQ. J lost 15 bases, V lost 7 bases, and 14 bases had no gene match. CDR3 DNA sequence: TGCGCCAGCTCGCCCCTAGCGGGAGGGCCTTGGGGGTTCTTC. It codes for CASSPLAGGPWGFF. The complete variable domain, with remaining parts taken from reference TRBV5-1 and TRBJ2-1, reads KAGVTQTPRYLIKTRGQQVTLSCSPISGHRSVSWYQQTPGQGLQFLFEYFSETQRNKGNFPGRFSGRQFSNSRSEMNVSTLELGDSALYLCASSPLAGGPWGFFGPGTRLTVL.

The V call is TRBV7-9, the J call TRBJ1-1, with 8 bases aligning to TRBD1. The CDR3 totals 14 residues. From germline, CDR1 is SEHNR and CDR2 FQNEAQ (reference sequence). V lost 5 bases, J lost 5 bases, and 7 bases stayed unmatched. The CDR3 spells CASSLDRAWTEAFF. The CDR3 region has the DNA TGTGCCAGCAGCCTGGACAGGGCTTGGACTGAAGCTTTCTTT. The full variable domain, with the rest looked up from reference TRBV7-9 and TRBJ1-1, is DTGVSQNPRHKITKRGQNVTFRCDPISEHNRLYWYRQTLGQGPEFLTYFQNEAQLEKSRLLSDRFSAERPKGSFSTLEIQRTEQGDSAMYLCASSLDRAWTEAFFGQGTRLTVV.

V usage is TRBV7-9 and J usage is TRBJ2-1; 10 nucleotides align to TRBD2. Germline V gene lookup returns CDR1 SEHNR and CDR2 FQNEAQ (reference sequence). This CDR3 is 15 amino acids long. Trimming took 1 base from V and 6 from J; bases not matched to a gene: 3. The chain's CDR3 is CASSLGAGGFNEQFF. CDR3 DNA sequence: TGTGCCAGCAGCTTAGGAGCGGGAGGGTTCAATGAGCAGTTCTTC.

V usage is TRBV28 and J usage is TRBJ2-1; 7 bases are shared with TRBD1. CDR1 and CDR2 from the germline V gene are MDHEN and SYDVKM. The CDR3 spans 15 residues. V gave up 5 bases and J gave up 3 bases; unmatched junction bases: 7. CDR3 nucleotides: TGTGCCAGCAGTCCCTTCGGACAGGACTACAATGAGCAGTTCTTC. Amino acid sequence: CASSPFGQDYNEQFF.

The V call is TRBV18, the J call TRBJ2-3; tentative D call: TRBD1 (5 bases). Trimming removed 2 bases at V and 3 bases at J, with 6 bases between. The CDR3 runs to 13 residues. From germline, CDR1 is KGHSH and CDR2 LQKENI. CDR3 region: CASSPTGTDTQYF. The CDR3 DNA sequence: TGTGCCAGCTCACCAACAGGAACAGATACGCAGTATTTT.

This sequence joins TRBV7-2 and TRBJ2-5, with 8 bases matching TRBD2. V lost 1 base, J lost 5 bases, and 3 bases stayed unmatched. The germline CDR1 and CDR2 sequences are SGHTA and FQGNSA. CDR3 size: 14 residues. CDR3 nucleotide sequence: TGTGCCAGCAGCTTAGGCGGGGGGCTGGAGACCCAGTACTTC. As protein: CASSLGGGLETQYF.

The rearrangement joins TRBV29-1 to TRBJ1-1; D gene ambiguous. Trimming removed 7 bases from V and 8 bases from J, with 8 bases in between. Germline V lookup: CDR1 SQVTM, CDR2 ANQGSEA. The CDR3 spans 9 residues. The CDR3 reads CSALPEAFF. CDR3 bases: TGCAGCGCCCTTCCGGAAGCTTTCTTT.

The chain has TRBV7-2 and TRBJ1-5, with 8 bases identical to TRBD1. The J segment lost 1 base and the V segment lost 3 bases, leaving 2 bases of the junction unmatched. This CDR3 is built from 15 residues. Germline CDR1 reads SGHTA; CDR2 reads FQGNSA. CDR3 DNA: TGTGCCAGCAGCTTGCGGACAGGGAGCAATCAGCCCCAGCATTTT. Protein: CASSLRTGSNQPQHF.

The genes are TRBV27 and TRBJ1-2, with 8 bases fitting TRBD1. The CDR3 is 17 residues long. CDR1 and CDR2 from the germline V gene are MNHEY and SMNVEV (reference sequence). Trimming at V came to 0 bases and at J to 5 bases, leaving 11 bases not matched to a gene. The CDR3 DNA reads as TGTGCCAGCAGTTTATCGCGTCGCCACGACAGGGGATATGGCTACACCTTC. Its translation: CASSLSRRHDRGYGYTF.

This chain uses TRBV5-6 with TRBJ2-7; possible D gene TRBD2, 6 bases. This CDR3 region has 15 residues. The germline V gene encodes CDR1 SGHDT and CDR2 YYEEEE. Trimming pared 4 bases from V and 1 base from J, leaving 15 bases between. This CDR3 reads CASSLHRDFSYEQYF. The CDR3 DNA sequence: TGTGCCAGCAGCCTCCATCGGGACTTTTCCTACGAGCAGTACTTC.

This chain uses TRBV9 with TRBJ1-4; 7 nucleotides line up with TRBD1. The trim removed 3 bases at V and 7 bases at J, leaving 6 bases unmatched. CDR3 length equals 14 residues. Germline CDR1 and CDR2: SGDLS and YYNGEE. The CDR3 is CASSATGSSEKLFF. The CDR3 DNA is TGTGCCAGCAGCGCGACAGGGTCTAGTGAAAAACTGTTTTTT. The full variable domain, in which reference TRBV9 and TRBJ1-4 provide the parts outside the CDR3, is DSGVTQTPKHLITATGQRVTLRCSPRSGDLSVYWYQQSLDQGLQFLIQYYNGEERAKGNILERFSAQQFPDLHSELNLSSLELGDSALYFCASSATGSSEKLFFGSGTQLSVL.

This sequence joins TRBV18 and TRBJ2-1, with D unresolved. Trimming shortened V by 3 bases and J by 1 base, and 13 bases separated the two germline ends. The CDR3 is 16 residues long. The germline gives CDR1 KGHSH, CDR2 LQKENI. The CDR3 here is CASSPRVALSYNEQFF. CDR3 coding DNA: TGTGCCAGCTCACCGAGAGTAGCCTTATCCTACAATGAGCAGTTCTTC.

The chain combines TRBV28 with TRBJ1-5; a weak D match, TRBD1 (5 bases). The ends were cut back, 2 bases at V and 4 bases at J, with 9 bases in the middle. The CDR3 is 14 amino acids. Germline CDR1 reads MDHEN; CDR2 reads SYDVKM. In nucleotides, the CDR3 is TGTGCCAGCAGTTTAACAGGCTATAATCAGCCCCAGCATTTT. Its protein product is CASSLTGYNQPQHF.

This clone was counted once. The genes are TRBV7-2 and TRBJ1-2; D may be TRBD1 (5 bases). The CDR3 covers 15 residues. Trimming cost V 3 bases and J 4 bases, with 15 bases left between them. CDR1 and CDR2 (germline): SGHTA, FQGNSA. CDR3 amino acids: CASSFRASGGYGYTF. Here the CDR3 DNA reads TGTGCCAGCAGCTTTCGGGCTTCCGGGGGCTATGGCTACACCTTC.

This clone is a singleton in its sample. V is TRBV25-1 and J is TRBJ1-1; 12 bases are shared with TRBD1. The CDR3 is made up of 17 amino acids. CDR1 is MGHDK and CDR2 is SYGVNS in the germline V gene. V dropped 6 bases and J dropped 4; count of bases not matched to a gene: 12. CDR3 in DNA: TGTGCCAGCAGGAGGGGGGACAGGGGGCTTTGGGGCACTGAAGCTTTCTTT. Protein: CASRRGDRGLWGTEAFF.

This rearrangement joins TRBV6-5 to TRBJ1-2; 10 nucleotides line up with TRBD1. This CDR3 has 13 residues. Looked up from germline, CDR1 is MNHEY and CDR2 is SVGAGI. Trimming cost V 6 bases and J 4 bases; bases outside gene matches: 2. The CDR3 sequence is CASRWTGGYGYTF. The CDR3 DNA is TGTGCCAGCAGGTGGACAGGGGGCTATGGCTACACCTTC.